A selection of T cell receptor beta chains follows, all from one sample in a study of blood T cell repertoires in COVID-19. Repertoires were generated with immunoSEQ multiplex PCR, while TCRdb's copy carries only in-frame clones and drops some. The sample has around 84,000 clones; around four fifths are singletons. The specimen sequenced was peripheral blood. The receptor set was obtained from a man aged 55 to 70 with COVID-19, enrolled during active disease. The CDR3 runs from the conserved cysteine through the conserved F or W. The order of the fields is CDR3 DNA, CDR3 protein, J gene, D gene, V gene, clone size. The D gene is left open where the match is weak. Size values are once, few and many counts, or a class for expanded clones, and some rows have none.

DNA: TGTGCCAGCAGTTTTGGGGGGTTTGGCACTGAAGCTTTCTTT; CDR3: CASSFGGFGTEAFF; J: TRBJ1-1; D: NA; V: TRBV27; size: few
DNA: TGTGCCAGCAGCCAAGTGGGACAGCGAGAGACCCAGTACTTC; CDR3: CASSQVGQRETQYF; J: TRBJ2-5; D: TRBD1; V: TRBV4-2; size: NA
DNA: TGTGCCAGCAGCCTGAGGGACAGGGTCACAGATACGCAGTATTTT; CDR3: CASSLRDRVTDTQYF; J: TRBJ2-3; D: TRBD1; V: TRBV9; size: NA
DNA: TGCGCCAGCAGTGAGTCCTCAGGGATGATCTACGAGCAGTACTTC; CDR3: CASSESSGMIYEQYF; J: TRBJ2-7; D: NA; V: TRBV10-2; size: NA
DNA: TGTGCCAGCAGCGCGAGTGGGAGATTGGGAGAGACCCAGTACTTC; CDR3: CASSASGRLGETQYF; J: TRBJ2-5; D: NA; V: TRBV7-2; size: NA
DNA: TGTGCCAGCAGCCCGAACACTGGAGAGTCCTACGAGCAGTACTTC; CDR3: CASSPNTGESYEQYF; J: TRBJ2-7; D: NA; V: TRBV14; size: NA
DNA: TGTGCCAGCAGCTCCTCCCTCCTCTATAGCAATCAGCCCCAGCATTTT; CDR3: CASSSSLLYSNQPQHF; J: TRBJ1-5; D: NA; V: TRBV11-2; size: NA
DNA: TGTGCCAGCAGTTCCCTTTACGAGCAGTACTTC; CDR3: CASSSLYEQYF; J: TRBJ2-7; D: NA; V: TRBV12-3/TRBV12-4; size: NA
DNA: TGTGCCAGCAGCTGGGGGATAGCGGGGGAATACAATGAGCAGTTCTTC; CDR3: CASSWGIAGEYNEQFF; J: TRBJ2-1; D: TRBD2; V: TRBV5-6; size: once
DNA: TGTGCCAGCAGTGAATACGACAGGGCCTCCTACAATGAGCAGTTCTTC; CDR3: CASSEYDRASYNEQFF; J: TRBJ2-1; D: TRBD1; V: TRBV2; size: NA
DNA: TGTGCCAGCAGCGTCCGACAGGGCGCAGATACGCAGTATTTT; CDR3: CASSVRQGADTQYF; J: TRBJ2-3; D: TRBD1; V: TRBV9; size: NA
DNA: TGTGCCAGCAGCTTAAGGGACAGCAGTTTGTACTATGGCTACACCTTC; CDR3: CASSLRDSSLYYGYTF; J: TRBJ1-2; D: TRBD1; V: TRBV7-2; size: once
DNA: TGTGCCAGCAGCCCTACGAAAGCGGGGGCGGCTTCATACGAGCAGTACTTC; CDR3: CASSPTKAGAASYEQYF; J: TRBJ2-7; D: TRBD2; V: TRBV11-2; size: NA
DNA: TGTGCCACCGAGGCTAGCGGGAGGGACGAGCAGTACTTC; CDR3: CATEASGRDEQYF; J: TRBJ2-7; D: TRBD2; V: TRBV12-3/TRBV12-4; size: NA
DNA: TGTGCCAGCAGCCTAAGCTCTGGGGCCAACGTCCTGACTTTC; CDR3: CASSLSSGANVLTF; J: TRBJ2-6; D: NA; V: TRBV11-3; size: NA
DNA: TGTGCCAGTAGGGTCGACAGGAGCTCCTACAATGAGCAGTTCTTC; CDR3: CASRVDRSSYNEQFF; J: TRBJ2-1; D: NA; V: TRBV19; size: NA
DNA: TGTGCCAGCTCACCACCTGAGGCAGGGTACATGAACACTGAAGCTTTCTTT; CDR3: CASSPPEAGYMNTEAFF; J: TRBJ1-1; D: NA; V: TRBV18; size: NA
DNA: TGTGCCAGCAGCCAACTCGGGTCCCGCTCCTACGAGCAGTACTTC; CDR3: CASSQLGSRSYEQYF; J: TRBJ2-7; D: NA; V: TRBV14; size: NA
DNA: TGTGCCAGCAGCGTACGGGACCAGGGCGGGAGCTCCTACAATGAGCAGTTCTTC; CDR3: CASSVRDQGGSSYNEQFF; J: TRBJ2-1; D: TRBD2; V: TRBV9; size: NA
DNA: TGTGCCAGCAGCGCCGACAGGGGTGGGTCACCCCTCCACTTT; CDR3: CASSADRGGSPLHF; J: TRBJ1-6; D: TRBD1; V: TRBV5-6; size: few
DNA: TGCGCCAGCAGCCAAGAGGTCGGGGGTATCCTCTCCTACGAGCAGTACTTC; CDR3: CASSQEVGGILSYEQYF; J: TRBJ2-7; D: NA; V: TRBV4-3; size: NA
DNA: TGTGCCACCAGTGATGGGGAGGGCCGTCGCAATGAGCAGTTCTTC; CDR3: CATSDGEGRRNEQFF; J: TRBJ2-1; D: TRBD2; V: TRBV24-1; size: once
DNA: TGTGCCAGCAGCGGGTGGGACTCCCAGAATGAGCAGTTCTTC; CDR3: CASSGWDSQNEQFF; J: TRBJ2-1; D: NA; V: TRBV5-8; size: NA
DNA: TGTGCCTGGAGTGTACAAGGAGGGCGGTATGGCTACACCTTC; CDR3: CAWSVQGGRYGYTF; J: TRBJ1-2; D: NA; V: TRBV30; size: once
DNA: TGTGCCAGCAGCTTTCGACTAGCGGGAGGCCCCTACAATGAGCAGTTCTTC; CDR3: CASSFRLAGGPYNEQFF; J: TRBJ2-1; D: TRBD2; V: TRBV5-6; size: few
DNA: TGCGCCAGCAGCCATCCCGGGGTTTACGAGCAGTACTTC; CDR3: CASSHPGVYEQYF; J: TRBJ2-7; D: NA; V: TRBV4-1; size: NA
DNA: TGTGCCACCAGCCCCGACCTGGGGCCAGAGACCCAGTACTTC; CDR3: CATSPDLGPETQYF; J: TRBJ2-5; D: NA; V: TRBV15; size: NA
DNA: TGTGCCCACTGGGGCGGAGGGGACCCATATGGCTACACCTTC; CDR3: CAHWGGGDPYGYTF; J: TRBJ1-2; D: NA; V: TRBV30; size: NA
DNA: TGTGCCAGCAGTGAAGCAACCGGGACTAGGGTCGAGACCCAGTACTTC; CDR3: CASSEATGTRVETQYF; J: TRBJ2-5; D: TRBD2; V: TRBV6-1; size: NA
DNA: TGTGCCACCAGCAGAGGCGCGGGGGCAGGAAAGACTAACTATGGCTACACCTTC; CDR3: CATSRGAGAGKTNYGYTF; J: TRBJ1-2; D: NA; V: TRBV15; size: NA
DNA: TGCGCCAGCAGCTTAGCGGGACCGAGCTCCTACAATGAGCAGTTCTTC; CDR3: CASSLAGPSSYNEQFF; J: TRBJ2-1; D: TRBD2; V: TRBV5-1; size: few
DNA: TGCGCCGCGGGACTCCACAACTACGAGCAGTACTTC; CDR3: CAAGLHNYEQYF; J: TRBJ2-7; D: NA; V: TRBV10-2; size: once
DNA: TGTGCCAGCAGTAACACCCCGGGGACTGAAGCTTTCTTT; CDR3: CASSNTPGTEAFF; J: TRBJ1-1; D: NA; V: TRBV9; size: few
DNA: TGTGCCAGCAGCCAAGCTTGGAGAGGGCGCGATTCACCCCTCCACTTT; CDR3: CASSQAWRGRDSPLHF; J: TRBJ1-6; D: NA; V: TRBV14; size: NA
DNA: TGTGCCAGCACACCGGGTGGATCCCAGGGCGTAAATGAGCAGTTCTTC; CDR3: CASTPGGSQGVNEQFF; J: TRBJ2-1; D: NA; V: TRBV27; size: NA
DNA: TGTGCCAGCAGCCAAGAAGGGGTGAGGCGGGGACCCCTCCACTTT; CDR3: CASSQEGVRRGPLHF; J: TRBJ1-6; D: NA; V: TRBV14; size: NA
DNA: TGTGCCAGCAGCTTGCGGTCTGTTCCGGGAGGGCCCACCGGGGAGCTGTTTTTT; CDR3: CASSLRSVPGGPTGELFF; J: TRBJ2-2; D: TRBD2; V: TRBV11-2; size: NA
DNA: TGTGCCAGCTCGGGGGACAGGGTGACCGGGGAGCTGTTTTTT; CDR3: CASSGDRVTGELFF; J: TRBJ2-2; D: TRBD1; V: TRBV6-5; size: NA
DNA: TGTGCCAGCAGCCAAGATGCGGCCAGGGGGAGGGGCTACACCTTC; CDR3: CASSQDAARGRGYTF; J: TRBJ1-2; D: TRBD1; V: TRBV3-1/TRBV3-2; size: few
DNA: TGTGCCAGCAGCGTGGGAGGGACAGGGGGCCTCCAAGAGACCCAGTACTTC; CDR3: CASSVGGTGGLQETQYF; J: TRBJ2-5; D: TRBD1; V: TRBV9; size: NA
DNA: TGTGCCAGCAGTCTAAGTGAGGGACTAGCGGGAGGGGGTGAGCAGTTCTTC; CDR3: CASSLSEGLAGGGEQFF; J: TRBJ2-1; D: TRBD2; V: TRBV7-9; size: NA
DNA: TGTGCTAGCAGCTTAGTTCAGGGCGCCAATGAGCAGTTCTTC; CDR3: CASSLVQGANEQFF; J: TRBJ2-1; D: NA; V: TRBV7-7; size: NA
DNA: TGTGCCAGCAGCGCGAGACAGGGGGCGCGAGGAGCTTTCTTT; CDR3: CASSARQGARGAFF; J: TRBJ1-1; D: TRBD1; V: TRBV7-2; size: NA
DNA: TGTGCCAGCTCTCTAGGTGATAATCAGCCCCAGCATTTT; CDR3: CASSLGDNQPQHF; J: TRBJ1-5; D: NA; V: TRBV18; size: NA
DNA: TGTGCCAGCAGCCCCCCTGAGGGACTAGCGGGAGTGGGTTACAATGAGCAGTTCTTC; CDR3: CASSPPEGLAGVGYNEQFF; J: TRBJ2-1; D: TRBD2; V: TRBV27; size: NA
DNA: TGTGCCAGCCAGGGACTGGGTAATTCACCCCTCCACTTT; CDR3: CASQGLGNSPLHF; J: TRBJ1-6; D: NA; V: TRBV18; size: NA
DNA: TGTGCCAGCAGCTCCCTGACAGGGAGGAACTATGGCTACACCTTC; CDR3: CASSSLTGRNYGYTF; J: TRBJ1-2; D: TRBD1; V: TRBV11-2; size: NA